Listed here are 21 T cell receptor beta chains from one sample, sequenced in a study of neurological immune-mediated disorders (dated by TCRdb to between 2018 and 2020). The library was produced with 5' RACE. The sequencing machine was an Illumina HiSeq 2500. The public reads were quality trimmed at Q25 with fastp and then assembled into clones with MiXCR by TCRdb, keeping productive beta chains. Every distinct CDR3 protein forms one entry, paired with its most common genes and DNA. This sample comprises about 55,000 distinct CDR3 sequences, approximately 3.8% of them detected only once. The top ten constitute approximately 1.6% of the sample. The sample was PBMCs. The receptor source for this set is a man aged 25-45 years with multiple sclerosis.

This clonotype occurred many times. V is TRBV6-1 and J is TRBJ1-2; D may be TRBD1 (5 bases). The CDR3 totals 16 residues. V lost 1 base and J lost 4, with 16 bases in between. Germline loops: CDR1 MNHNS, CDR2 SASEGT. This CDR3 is CASSEDPGLTGYGYTF. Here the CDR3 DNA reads TGTGCCAGCAGTGAAGATCCAGGGCTGACCGGCTATGGCTACACCTTC.

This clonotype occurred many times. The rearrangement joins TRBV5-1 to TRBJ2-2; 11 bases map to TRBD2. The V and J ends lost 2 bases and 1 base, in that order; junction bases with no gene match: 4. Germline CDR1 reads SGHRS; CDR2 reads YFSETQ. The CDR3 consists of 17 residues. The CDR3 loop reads CASSLLAGELNTGELFF. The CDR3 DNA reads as TGCGCCAGCAGCTTACTAGCGGGGGAACTGAACACCGGGGAGCTGTTTTTT.

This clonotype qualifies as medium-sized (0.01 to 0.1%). Here the CDR3 reads CSGLDLQGEQYF. The CDR3 nucleotides are TGCAGTGGCCTGGACCTTCAGGGCGAGCAGTACTTC. The chain employs TRBV20-1 and TRBJ2-7; TRBD1 might be the D (5 bases). V lost 7 bases to trimming and J lost 6 bases, with 16 bases between them. Per germline, CDR1 DFQATT and CDR2 SNEGSKA (reference sequence). This CDR3 has 12 residues.

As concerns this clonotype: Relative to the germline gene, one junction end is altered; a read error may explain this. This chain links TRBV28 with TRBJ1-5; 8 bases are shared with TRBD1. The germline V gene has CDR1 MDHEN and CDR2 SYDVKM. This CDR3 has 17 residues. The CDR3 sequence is CASSLYGPGQGNQPQNF. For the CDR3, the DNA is TGTGCCAGCAGTTTATACGGGCCCGGACAGGGCAATCAGCCCCAGAATTTT.

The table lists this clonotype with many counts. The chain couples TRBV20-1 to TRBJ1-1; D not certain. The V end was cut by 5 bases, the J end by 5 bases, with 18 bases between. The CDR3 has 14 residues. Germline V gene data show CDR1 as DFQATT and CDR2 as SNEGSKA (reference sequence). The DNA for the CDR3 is TGCAGTGCTCACTCCCTTAATTTGTGGACTGAAGCTTTCTTT. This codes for CSAHSLNLWTEAFF.

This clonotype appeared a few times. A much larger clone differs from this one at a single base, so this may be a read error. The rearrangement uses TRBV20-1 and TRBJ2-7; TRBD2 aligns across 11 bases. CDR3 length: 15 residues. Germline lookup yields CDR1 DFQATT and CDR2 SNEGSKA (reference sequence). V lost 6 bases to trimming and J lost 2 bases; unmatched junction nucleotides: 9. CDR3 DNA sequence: TGCAGTGCGAAAGGGACTAGCGGAACGACCTACGAGCAGTACTTC. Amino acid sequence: CSAKGTSGTTYEQYF.

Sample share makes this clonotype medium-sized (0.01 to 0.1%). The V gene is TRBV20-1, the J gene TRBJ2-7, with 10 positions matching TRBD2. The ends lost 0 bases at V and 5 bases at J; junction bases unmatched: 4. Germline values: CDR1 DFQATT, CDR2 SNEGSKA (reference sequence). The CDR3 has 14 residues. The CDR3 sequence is CSARDPSGSDEQYF. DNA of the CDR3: TGCAGTGCTAGAGATCCTAGCGGGAGTGACGAGCAGTACTTC.

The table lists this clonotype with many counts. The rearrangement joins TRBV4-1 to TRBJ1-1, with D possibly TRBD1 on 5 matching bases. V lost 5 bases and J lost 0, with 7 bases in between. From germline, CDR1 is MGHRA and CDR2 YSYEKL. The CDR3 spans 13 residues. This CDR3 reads CASSWDLNTEAFF. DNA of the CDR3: TGCGCCAGCAGCTGGGACTTGAACACTGAAGCTTTCTTT.

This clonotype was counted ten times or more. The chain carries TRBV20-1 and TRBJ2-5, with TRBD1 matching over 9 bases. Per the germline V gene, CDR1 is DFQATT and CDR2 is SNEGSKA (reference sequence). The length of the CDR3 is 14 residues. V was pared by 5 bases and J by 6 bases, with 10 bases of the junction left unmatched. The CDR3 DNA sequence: TGCAGTGCTTCCACGGGACAGGGTACAAAGACCCAGTACTTC. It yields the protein CSASTGQGTKTQYF.

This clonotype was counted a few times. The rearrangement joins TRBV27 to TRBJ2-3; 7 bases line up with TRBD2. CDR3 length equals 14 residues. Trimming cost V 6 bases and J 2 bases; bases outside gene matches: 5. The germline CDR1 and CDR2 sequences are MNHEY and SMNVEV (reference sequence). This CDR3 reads CASRAGFDTDTQYF. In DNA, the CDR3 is TGTGCCAGCAGAGCGGGGTTCGACACAGATACGCAGTATTTT.

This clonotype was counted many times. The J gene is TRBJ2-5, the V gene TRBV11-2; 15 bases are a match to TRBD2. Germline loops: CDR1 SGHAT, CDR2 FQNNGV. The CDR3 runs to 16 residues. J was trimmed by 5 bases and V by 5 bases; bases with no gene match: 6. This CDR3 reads CASSPRTSGGAETQYF. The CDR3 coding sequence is TGTGCCAGCAGCCCCCGGACTAGCGGGGGGGCGGAGACCCAGTACTTC.

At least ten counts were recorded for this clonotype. CDR3 coding DNA: TGTGCCAGCAGTGGACAAAACGAGCAGTACTTC. The encoded protein is CASSGQNEQYF. The chain recombines TRBV2 with TRBJ2-7; the D is unclear. In germline, CDR1 is SNHLY, CDR2 FYNNEI. The CDR3 consists of 11 residues. Trimming cost V 4 bases and J 5 bases, with 6 bases left between them.

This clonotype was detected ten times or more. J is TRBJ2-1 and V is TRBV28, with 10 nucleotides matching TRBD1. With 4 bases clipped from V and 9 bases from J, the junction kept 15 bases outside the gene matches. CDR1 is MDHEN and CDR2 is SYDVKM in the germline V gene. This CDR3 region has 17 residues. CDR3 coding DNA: TGTGCCAGCAGTTCCTTCGGCTTAGGGACAGGGGTGTTTGAGCAGTTCTTC. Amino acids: CASSSFGLGTGVFEQFF.

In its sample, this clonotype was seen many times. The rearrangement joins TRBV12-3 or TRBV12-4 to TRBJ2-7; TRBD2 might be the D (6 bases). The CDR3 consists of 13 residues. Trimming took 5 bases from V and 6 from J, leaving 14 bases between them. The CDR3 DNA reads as TGTGCCAGCAGTCGGGGGTTAGTGAGCGAGCAGTACTTC. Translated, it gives CASSRGLVSEQYF.

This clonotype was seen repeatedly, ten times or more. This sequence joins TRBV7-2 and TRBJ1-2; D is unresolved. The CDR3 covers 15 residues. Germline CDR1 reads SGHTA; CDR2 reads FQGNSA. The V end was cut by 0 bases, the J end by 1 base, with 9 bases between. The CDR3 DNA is TGTGCCAGCAGCTTAGCAGGTTTTGATAACTATGGCTACACCTTC. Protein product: CASSLAGFDNYGYTF. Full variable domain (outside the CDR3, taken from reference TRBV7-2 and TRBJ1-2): GAGVSQSPSNKVTEKGKDVELRCDPISGHTALYWYRQSLGQGLEFLIYFQGNSAPDKSGLPSDRFSAERTGGSVSTLTIQRTQQEDSAVYLCASSLAGFDNYGYTFGSGTRLTVV.

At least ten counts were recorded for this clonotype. CDR3 sequence: CSARMGLAGAGELFF. CDR3 nucleotides: TGCAGTGCTAGAATGGGTCTAGCGGGAGCCGGGGAGCTGTTTTTT. The rearrangement links TRBV20-1 to TRBJ2-2, with 10 bases matching TRBD2. This CDR3 contains 15 residues. The V gene end was trimmed by 2 bases and the J gene end by 6 bases; junction bases not matched to a gene: 6. The germline V gene has CDR1 DFQATT and CDR2 SNEGSKA (reference sequence).

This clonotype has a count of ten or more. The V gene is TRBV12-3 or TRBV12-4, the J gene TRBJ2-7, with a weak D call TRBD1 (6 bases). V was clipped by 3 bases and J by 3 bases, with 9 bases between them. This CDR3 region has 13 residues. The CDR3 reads CASSFGQSYEQYF. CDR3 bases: TGTGCCAGCAGTTTTGGACAGAGCTACGAGCAGTACTTC.

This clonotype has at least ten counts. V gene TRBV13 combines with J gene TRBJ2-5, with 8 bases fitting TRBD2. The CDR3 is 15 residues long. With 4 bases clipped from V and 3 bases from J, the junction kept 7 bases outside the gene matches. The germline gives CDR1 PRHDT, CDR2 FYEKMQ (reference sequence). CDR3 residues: CASSSISAGEETQYF. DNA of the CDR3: TGTGCCAGCAGCTCCATTTCAGCGGGGGAAGAGACCCAGTACTTC.

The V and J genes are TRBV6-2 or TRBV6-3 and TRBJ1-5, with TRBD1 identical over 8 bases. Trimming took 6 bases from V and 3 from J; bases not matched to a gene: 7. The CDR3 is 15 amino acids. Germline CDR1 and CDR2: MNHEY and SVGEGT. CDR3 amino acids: CASRVGTGFNQPQHF. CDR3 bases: TGTGCCAGCAGGGTCGGGACAGGCTTCAATCAGCCCCAGCATTTT.

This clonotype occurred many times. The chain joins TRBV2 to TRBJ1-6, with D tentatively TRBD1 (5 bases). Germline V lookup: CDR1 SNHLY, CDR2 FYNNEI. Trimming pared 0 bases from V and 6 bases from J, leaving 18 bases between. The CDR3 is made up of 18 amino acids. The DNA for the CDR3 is TGTGCCAGCAGTGAAGCCTGGGGCGCGTCATTACGTAATTCACCCCTCCACTTT. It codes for CASSEAWGASLRNSPLHF.

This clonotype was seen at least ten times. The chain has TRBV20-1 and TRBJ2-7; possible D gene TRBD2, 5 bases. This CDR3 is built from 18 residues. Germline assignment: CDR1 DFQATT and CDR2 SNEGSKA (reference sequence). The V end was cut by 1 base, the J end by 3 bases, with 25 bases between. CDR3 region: CSARAPPTPSGSIYEQYF. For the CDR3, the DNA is TGCAGTGCTAGAGCCCCCCCTACCCCGAGCGGCTCGATCTACGAGCAGTACTTC.